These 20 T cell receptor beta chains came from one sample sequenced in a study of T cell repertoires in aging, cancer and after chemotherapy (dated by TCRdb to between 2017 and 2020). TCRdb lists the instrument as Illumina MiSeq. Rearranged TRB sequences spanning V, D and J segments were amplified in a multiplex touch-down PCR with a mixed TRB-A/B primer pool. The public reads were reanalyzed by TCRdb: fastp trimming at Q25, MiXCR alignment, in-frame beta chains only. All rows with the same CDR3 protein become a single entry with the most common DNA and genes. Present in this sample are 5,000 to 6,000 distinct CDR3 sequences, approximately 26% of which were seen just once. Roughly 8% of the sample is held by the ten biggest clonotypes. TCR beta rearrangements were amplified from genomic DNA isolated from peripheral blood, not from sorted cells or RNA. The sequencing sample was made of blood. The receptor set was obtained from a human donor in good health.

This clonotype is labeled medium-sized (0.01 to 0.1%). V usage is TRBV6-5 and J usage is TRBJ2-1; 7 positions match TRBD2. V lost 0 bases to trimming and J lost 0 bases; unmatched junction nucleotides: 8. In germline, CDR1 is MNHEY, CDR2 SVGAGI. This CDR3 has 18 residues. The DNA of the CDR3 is TGTGCCAGCAGTTACTCGATCATCGGGAGGAGCTCCTACAATGAGCAGTTCTTC. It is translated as CASSYSIIGRSSYNEQFF.

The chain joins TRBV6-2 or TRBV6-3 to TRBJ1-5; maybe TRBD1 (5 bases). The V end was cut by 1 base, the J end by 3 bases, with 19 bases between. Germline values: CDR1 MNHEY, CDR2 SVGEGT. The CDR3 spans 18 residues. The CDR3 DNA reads TGTGCCAGCAGTTACTATGGAACCTCTCGGGGGTTCAATCAGCCCCAGCATTTT. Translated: CASSYYGTSRGFNQPQHF.

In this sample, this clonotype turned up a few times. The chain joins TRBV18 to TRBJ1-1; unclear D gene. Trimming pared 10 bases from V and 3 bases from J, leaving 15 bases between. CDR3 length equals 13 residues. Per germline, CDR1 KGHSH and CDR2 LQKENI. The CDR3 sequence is CATKDVRDTEAFF. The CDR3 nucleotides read TGTGCCACGAAGGACGTGAGGGACACTGAAGCTTTCTTT.

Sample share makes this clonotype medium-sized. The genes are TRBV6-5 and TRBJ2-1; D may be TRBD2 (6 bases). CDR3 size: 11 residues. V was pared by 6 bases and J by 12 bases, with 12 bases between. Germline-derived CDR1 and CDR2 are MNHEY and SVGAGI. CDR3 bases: TGTGCCAGCAGGGGAGGTGCCCGGCAGTTCTTC. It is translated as CASRGGARQFF.

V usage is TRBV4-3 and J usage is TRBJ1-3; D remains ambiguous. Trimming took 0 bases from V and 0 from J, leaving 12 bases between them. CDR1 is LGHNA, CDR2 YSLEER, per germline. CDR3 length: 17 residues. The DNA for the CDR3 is TGCGCCAGCAGCCAAGATCGTTTTCCGATCTCTGGAAACACCATATATTTT. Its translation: CASSQDRFPISGNTIYF.

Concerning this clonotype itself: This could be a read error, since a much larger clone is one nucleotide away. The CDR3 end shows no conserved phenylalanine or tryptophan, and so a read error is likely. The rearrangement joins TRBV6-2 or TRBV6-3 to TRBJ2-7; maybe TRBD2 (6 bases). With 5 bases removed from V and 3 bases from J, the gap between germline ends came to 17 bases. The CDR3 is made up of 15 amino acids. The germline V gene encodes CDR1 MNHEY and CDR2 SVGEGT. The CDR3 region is CASSPHNAGNYEQYL. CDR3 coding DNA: TGTGCCAGCAGTCCGCATAATGCGGGGAACTACGAGCAGTACTTA.

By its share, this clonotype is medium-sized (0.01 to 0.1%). This CDR3 reads CASSIPSGSGGNTIYF. The CDR3 DNA sequence: TGTGCCAGTAGTATTCCATCCGGGAGCGGTGGAAACACCATATATTTT. The chain links TRBV19 to TRBJ1-3; no reliable D call. Germline V gene data show CDR1 as LNHDA and CDR2 as SQIVND (reference sequence). The CDR3 contains 16 residues. V shed 3 bases and J shed 3 bases, with 15 bases lying between them.

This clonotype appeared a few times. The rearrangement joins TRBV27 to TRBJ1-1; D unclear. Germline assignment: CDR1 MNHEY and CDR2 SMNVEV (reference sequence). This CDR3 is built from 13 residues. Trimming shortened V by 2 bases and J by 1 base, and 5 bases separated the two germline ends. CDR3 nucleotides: TGTGCCAGCAGTTTAGGGCGGAACACTGAAGCTTTCTTT. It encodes CASSLGRNTEAFF.

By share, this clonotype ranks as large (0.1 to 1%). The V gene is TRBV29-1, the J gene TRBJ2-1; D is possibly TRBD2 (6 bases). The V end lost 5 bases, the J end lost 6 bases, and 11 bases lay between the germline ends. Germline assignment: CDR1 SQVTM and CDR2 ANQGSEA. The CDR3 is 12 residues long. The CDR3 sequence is CSVQDGGNEQFF. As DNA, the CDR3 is TGCAGCGTTCAGGACGGGGGCAATGAGCAGTTCTTC.

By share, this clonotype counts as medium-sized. The CDR3 region has the DNA TGTGCCAGCAGGAGACAGGGTGACACTGAAGCTTTCTTT. This gives the protein CASRRQGDTEAFF. The chain links TRBV6-5 to TRBJ1-1; 7 nucleotides match TRBD1. Looked up from germline, CDR1 is MNHEY and CDR2 is SVGAGI. V shed 6 bases, J shed 3 bases, and the junction held 4 bases outside the gene matches. CDR3 length equals 13 residues.

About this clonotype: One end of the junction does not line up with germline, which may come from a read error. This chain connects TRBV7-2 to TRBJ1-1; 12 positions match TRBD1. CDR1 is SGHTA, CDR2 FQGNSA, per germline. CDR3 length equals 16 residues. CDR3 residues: CASSPGTGGGNTKAFF. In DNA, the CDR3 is TGTGCCAGCAGCCCCGGGACAGGGGGCGGAAACACTAAAGCTTTCTTT.

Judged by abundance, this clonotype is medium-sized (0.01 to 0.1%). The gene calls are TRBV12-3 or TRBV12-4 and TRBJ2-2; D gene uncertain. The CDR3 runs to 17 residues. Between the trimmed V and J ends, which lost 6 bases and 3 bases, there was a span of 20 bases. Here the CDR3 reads CASSHHWERLDTGELFF. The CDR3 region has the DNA TGTGCCAGCAGCCATCACTGGGAAAGGTTGGACACCGGGGAGCTGTTTTTT.

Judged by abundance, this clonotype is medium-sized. The CDR3 here is CASSRTVTGELFF. For the CDR3, the DNA is TGTGCCAGTAGTAGGACAGTCACCGGGGAGCTGTTTTTT. This chain uses TRBV19 with TRBJ2-2, with D maybe TRBD1 (6 bases). The CDR3 is 13 amino acids. Trimming removed 4 bases from V and 4 bases from J, with 7 bases in between. Germline V gene sequence: CDR1 LNHDA, CDR2 SQIVND (reference sequence). Looking up the rest from reference TRBV19 and TRBJ2-2 gives the full variable domain: DGGITQSPKYLFRKEGQNVTLSCEQNLNHDAMYWYRQDPGQGLRLIYYSQIVNDFQKGDIAEGYSVSREKKESFPLTVTSAQKNPTAFYLCASSRTVTGELFFGEGSRLTVL.

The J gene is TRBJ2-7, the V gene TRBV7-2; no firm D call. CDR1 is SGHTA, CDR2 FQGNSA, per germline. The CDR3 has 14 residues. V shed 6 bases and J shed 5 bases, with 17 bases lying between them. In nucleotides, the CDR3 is TGTGCCAGCAGTCAAAAGACTTTAAGGAACGAGCAGTACTTC. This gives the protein CASSQKTLRNEQYF.

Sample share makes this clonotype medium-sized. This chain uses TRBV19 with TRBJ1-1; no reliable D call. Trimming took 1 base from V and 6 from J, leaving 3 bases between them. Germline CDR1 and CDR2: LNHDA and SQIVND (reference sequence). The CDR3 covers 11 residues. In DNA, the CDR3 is TGTGCCAGTAGTATAGGGTCTGAAGCTTTCTTT. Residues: CASSIGSEAFF.

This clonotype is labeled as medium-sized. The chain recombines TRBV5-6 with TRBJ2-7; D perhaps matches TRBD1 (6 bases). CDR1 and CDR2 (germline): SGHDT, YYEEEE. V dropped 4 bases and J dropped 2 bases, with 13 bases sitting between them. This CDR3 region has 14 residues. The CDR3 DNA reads TGTGCCAGCAGCCCCAGGGGTCTCCCCTACGAGCAGTACTTC. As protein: CASSPRGLPYEQYF.

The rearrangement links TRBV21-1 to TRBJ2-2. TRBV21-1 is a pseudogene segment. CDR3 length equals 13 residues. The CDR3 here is CASSKDNTGELFF. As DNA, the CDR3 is TGTGCCAGCAGCAAAGACAACACCGGGGAGCTGTTTTTT.

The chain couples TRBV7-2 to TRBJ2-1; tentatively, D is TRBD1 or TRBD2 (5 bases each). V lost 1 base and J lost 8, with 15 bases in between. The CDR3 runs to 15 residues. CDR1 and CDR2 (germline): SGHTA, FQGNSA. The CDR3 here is CASSLENSRGHEQFF. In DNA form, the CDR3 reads TGTGCCAGCAGCTTAGAAAATTCGAGGGGCCATGAGCAGTTCTTC.

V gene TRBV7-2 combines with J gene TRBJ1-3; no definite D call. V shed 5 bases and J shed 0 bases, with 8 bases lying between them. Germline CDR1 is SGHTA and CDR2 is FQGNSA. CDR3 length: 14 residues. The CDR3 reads CASSPGVSGNTIYF. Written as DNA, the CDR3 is TGTGCCAGCAGCCCCGGGGTCTCTGGAAACACCATATATTTT.

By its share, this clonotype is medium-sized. CDR3 DNA sequence: TGTGCCAGTAGTCCCCCTAAGCGGAGTAATAGCAATCAGCCCCAGCATTTT. Translated: CASSPPKRSNSNQPQHF. The chain links TRBV19 to TRBJ1-5; no reliable D call. CDR1 is LNHDA, CDR2 SQIVND, per germline (reference sequence). Trimming took 5 bases from V and 0 from J, leaving 17 bases between them. The CDR3 covers 17 residues. Full variable domain (outside the CDR3, taken from reference TRBV19 and TRBJ1-5): DGGITQSPKYLFRKEGQNVTLSCEQNLNHDAMYWYRQDPGQGLRLIYYSQIVNDFQKGDIAEGYSVSREKKESFPLTVTSAQKNPTAFYLCASSPPKRSNSNQPQHFGDGTRLSIL.